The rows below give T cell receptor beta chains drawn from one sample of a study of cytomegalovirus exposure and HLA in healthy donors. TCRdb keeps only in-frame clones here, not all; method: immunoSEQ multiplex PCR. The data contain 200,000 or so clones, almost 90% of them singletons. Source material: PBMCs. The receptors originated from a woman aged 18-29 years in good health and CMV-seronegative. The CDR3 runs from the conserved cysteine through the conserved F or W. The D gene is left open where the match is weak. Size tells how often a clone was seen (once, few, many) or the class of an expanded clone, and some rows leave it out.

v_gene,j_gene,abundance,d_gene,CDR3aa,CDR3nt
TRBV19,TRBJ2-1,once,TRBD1,CASSNLGQGLMWSYNEQFF,TGTGCCAGTAGTAACTTGGGACAGGGGCTAATGTGGTCCTACAATGAGCAGTTCTTC
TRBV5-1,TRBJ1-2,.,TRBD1,CASSPDRVDGYTF,TGCGCCAGCAGCCCCGACAGGGTAGATGGCTACACCTTC
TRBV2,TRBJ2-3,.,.,CASSERGSPTDTQYF,TGTGCCAGCAGTGAAAGAGGGTCGCCGACAGATACGCAGTATTTT
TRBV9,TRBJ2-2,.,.,CASSVAIGKTGELFF,TGTGCCAGCAGCGTAGCAATCGGGAAAACCGGGGAGCTGTTTTTT
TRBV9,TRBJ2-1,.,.,CASSVDGRNFHEQFF,TGTGCCAGCAGCGTAGACGGGAGAAATTTCCATGAGCAGTTCTTC
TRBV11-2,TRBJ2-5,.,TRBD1,CASSFEGAGLVETQYF,TGTGCCAGCAGCTTTGAGGGGGCCGGTTTAGTGGAGACCCAGTACTTC
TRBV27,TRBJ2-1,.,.,CASSSTQISYNEQFF,TGTGCCAGCAGTTCCACACAGATATCCTACAATGAGCAGTTCTTC
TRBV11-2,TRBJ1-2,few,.,CASTPQGSSFHGYTF,TGTGCCAGCACCCCGCAGGGCTCCTCGTTCCATGGCTACACCTTC
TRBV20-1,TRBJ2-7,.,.,CSLLLIYEQYF,TGCAGTCTTCTCCTTATCTACGAGCAGTACTTC
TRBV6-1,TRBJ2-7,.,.,CASSEGSVIMSYEQYF,TGTGCCAGCAGTGAAGGGAGTGTAATAATGTCCTACGAGCAGTACTTC
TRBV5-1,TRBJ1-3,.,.,CASSLGVGGTGNTIYF,TGCGCCAGCAGCTTGGGGGTCGGGGGTACTGGAAACACCATATATTTT
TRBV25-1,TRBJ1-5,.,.,CASSEAGVNQPQHF,TGTGCCAGCAGTGAGGCAGGGGTAAATCAGCCCCAGCATTTT
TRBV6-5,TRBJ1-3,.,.,CASSYSSSGNTIYF,TGTGCCAGCAGTTACTCGAGCTCTGGAAACACCATATATTTT
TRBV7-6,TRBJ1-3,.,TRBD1,CASSAGTGSGNTIYF,TGTGCCAGCAGCGCCGGGACAGGGTCTGGAAACACCATATATTTT
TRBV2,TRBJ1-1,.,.,CASSMTGNTEAFF,TGTGCCAGCAGTATGACAGGGAACACTGAAGCTTTCTTT
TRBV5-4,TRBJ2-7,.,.,CASSSEGLSYEQYF,TGTGCCAGCAGCTCGGAGGGACTCTCCTACGAGCAGTACTTC
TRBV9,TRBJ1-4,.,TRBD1,CASSVGQGGEKLFF,TGTGCCAGCAGCGTCGGACAGGGGGGTGAAAAACTGTTTTTT
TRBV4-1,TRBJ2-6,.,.,CASSQDRVGANVLTF,TGCGCCAGCAGCCAAGACAGGGTTGGGGCCAACGTCCTGACTTTC
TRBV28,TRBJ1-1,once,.,CASSLGSGSAEAFF,TGTGCCAGCAGTTTAGGTTCAGGATCCGCTGAAGCTTTCTTT
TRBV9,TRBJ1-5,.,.,CASSVDPWGPGQPQHF,TGTGCCAGCAGCGTAGACCCCTGGGGGCCGGGACAGCCCCAGCATTTT
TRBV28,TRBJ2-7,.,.,CASSLSGRPTYEQYF,TGTGCCAGCAGTTTATCCGGCAGGCCTACCTACGAGCAGTACTTC
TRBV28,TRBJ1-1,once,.,CASSLRGEAFF,TGTGCCAGCAGTTTACGGGGGGAAGCTTTCTTT
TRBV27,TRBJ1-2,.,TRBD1,CASTHLSTGRFGNYGYTF,TGTGCCAGCACACACCTTTCGACAGGGCGATTTGGTAACTATGGCTACACCTTC
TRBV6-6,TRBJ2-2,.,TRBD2,CASSYFGRARTGELFF,TGTGCCAGCAGTTACTTCGGGAGGGCAAGGACCGGGGAGCTGTTTTTT
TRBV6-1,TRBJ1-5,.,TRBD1,CASSATGVSNQPQHF,TGTGCCAGCAGTGCAACAGGGGTTAGCAATCAGCCCCAGCATTTT
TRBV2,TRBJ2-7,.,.,CASRTDLDAYEQYF,TGTGCCAGCAGGACAGATCTAGACGCCTACGAGCAGTACTTC
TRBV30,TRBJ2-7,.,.,CAWSVLWLGTYEQYF,TGTGCCTGGAGTGTACTTTGGCTAGGAACCTACGAGCAGTACTTC
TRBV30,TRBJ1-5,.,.,CAWSDLAPNQPQHF,TGTGCCTGGAGTGATCTAGCTCCCAATCAGCCCCAGCATTTT
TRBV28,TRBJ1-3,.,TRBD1,CASSLDGTGSRAGNTIYF,TGTGCCAGCAGTTTAGATGGGACAGGGAGTCGTGCTGGAAACACCATATATTTT
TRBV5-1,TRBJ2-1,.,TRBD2,CASSPLAGGDNEQFF,TGCGCCAGCAGCCCTCTAGCGGGAGGGGACAATGAGCAGTTCTTC
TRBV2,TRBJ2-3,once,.,CASSTQTTRGDTQYF,TGTGCCAGCAGTACTCAGACTACCAGAGGGGATACGCAGTATTTT
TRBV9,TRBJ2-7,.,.,CASSVGLSSYEQYF,TGTGCCAGCAGCGTAGGTCTCTCTAGCTACGAGCAGTACTTC
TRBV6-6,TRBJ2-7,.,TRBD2,CASSSGTTDIGQYF,TGTGCCAGCAGTTCCGGGACTACCGACATTGGGCAGTACTTC
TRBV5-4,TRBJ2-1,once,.,CASSSGTPPNEQFF,TGTGCCAGCAGCTCCGGGACTCCGCCCAATGAGCAGTTCTTC
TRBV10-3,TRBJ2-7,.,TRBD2,CATTVVAGVKEQYF,TGTGCCACCACCGTGGTAGCGGGAGTAAAGGAGCAGTACTTC
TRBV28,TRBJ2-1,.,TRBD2,CASSPSGSGNNEQFF,TGTGCCAGCAGTCCTAGCGGGAGTGGGAACAATGAGCAGTTCTTC
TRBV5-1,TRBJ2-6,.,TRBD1,CASSPGTAGANVLTF,TGCGCCAGCAGCCCAGGGACAGCTGGGGCCAACGTCCTGACTTTC
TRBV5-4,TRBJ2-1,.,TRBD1,CASSLDRGDEQFF,TGTGCCAGCAGCCTGGACAGGGGTGATGAGCAGTTCTTC
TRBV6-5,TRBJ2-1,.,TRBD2,CASFRASGSNAFF,TGTGCCAGCTTCAGGGCTAGCGGGAGTAATGCGTTCTTC
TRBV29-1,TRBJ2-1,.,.,CSVEGGLLYNEQFF,TGCAGCGTTGAAGGCGGGTTATTATACAATGAGCAGTTCTTC
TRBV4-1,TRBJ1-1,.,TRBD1,CASSQPKDRADLRRTEAFF,TGCGCCAGCAGCCAACCTAAGGACAGGGCGGACCTCCGTCGCACTGAAGCTTTCTTT
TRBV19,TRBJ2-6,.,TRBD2,CASSRPGLADVQSSGANVLTF,TGTGCCAGTAGTAGGCCGGGACTAGCGGATGTCCAGAGCTCTGGGGCCAACGTCCTGACTTTC
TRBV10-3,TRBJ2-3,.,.,CAISANSPSHTDTQYF,TGTGCCATCAGCGCGAACTCCCCTTCTCACACAGATACGCAGTATTTT
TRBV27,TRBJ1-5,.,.,CASSLRYSNQPQHF,TGTGCCAGCAGTTTGCGATATAGCAATCAGCCCCAGCATTTT
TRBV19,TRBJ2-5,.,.,CASSILGTPRETQYF,TGTGCCAGTAGTATACTCGGGACTCCCAGAGAGACCCAGTACTTC
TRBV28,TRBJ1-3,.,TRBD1,CASSLWDRVNTIYF,TGTGCCAGCAGTTTATGGGACAGGGTTAACACCATATATTTT
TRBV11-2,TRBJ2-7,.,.,CASSLIQGRREQYF,TGTGCCAGCAGCTTAATCCAGGGTCGTCGGGAGCAGTACTTC
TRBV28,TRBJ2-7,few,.,CASSLRGSYEQYF,TGTGCCAGCAGTTTAAGGGGTTCCTACGAGCAGTACTTC
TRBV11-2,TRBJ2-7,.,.,CASSLDLSATYEQYF,TGTGCCAGCAGCTTAGATCTTAGCGCAACCTACGAGCAGTACTTC
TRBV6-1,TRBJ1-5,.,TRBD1,CASSEHPGQGTNQPQHF,TGTGCCAGCAGTGAACACCCGGGACAGGGGACCAATCAGCCCCAGCATTTT
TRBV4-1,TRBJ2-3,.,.,CASSQELTDTQYF,TGCGCCAGCAGCCAAGAACTAACAGATACGCAGTATTTT
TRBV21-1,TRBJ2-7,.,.,CASSKRALRQSYEQYF,TGTGCCAGCAGCAAACGAGCCCTTCGACAATCCTACGAGCAGTACTTC
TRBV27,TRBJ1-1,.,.,CASSFKPSGGAKNTEAFF,TGTGCCAGCAGTTTTAAGCCCTCAGGAGGGGCTAAGAACACTGAAGCTTTCTTT
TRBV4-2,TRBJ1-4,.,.,CASSQETITDNEKLFF,TGTGCCAGCAGCCAAGAAACGATCACTGATAATGAAAAACTGTTTTTT
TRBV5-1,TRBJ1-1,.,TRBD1,CASSREQGARYTEAFF,TGCGCCAGCAGCCGCGAACAGGGGGCAAGGTACACTGAAGCTTTCTTT
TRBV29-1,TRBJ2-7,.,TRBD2,CSVTSGRAGEQYF,TGCAGCGTCACTAGCGGGAGGGCCGGGGAGCAGTACTTC
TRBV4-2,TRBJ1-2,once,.,CASSQDVGGNNGYTF,TGTGCCAGCAGCCAAGATGTAGGGGGAAATAATGGCTACACCTTC
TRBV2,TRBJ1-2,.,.,CASSAAVTAYGYTF,TGTGCCAGCAGTGCGGCGGTCACGGCCTATGGCTACACCTTC
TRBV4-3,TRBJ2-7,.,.,CASSLQLQGSGEQYF,TGCGCCAGCAGCCTACAATTACAGGGTTCGGGCGAGCAGTACTTC